The rows below give T cell receptor beta chains drawn from one sample of a study of CD8+ T cells in alopecia areata. Sequenced by immunoSEQ multiplex PCR; TCRdb stores in-frame clones only, minus some. The sample holds about 97,000 clones; roughly three fifths are singletons and the top ten take about 16%. The sample consisted of CD8+ T cells sorted from blood, taken at approximately week 60, from a patient treated with tofacitinib. These receptors were obtained from a human donor with alopecia areata. The CDR3 runs from the conserved cysteine through the conserved F or W. D genes are given only for firm matches. The size of a clone is reported for some rows only, either as once, few or many, or as a class for expanded clones.

D,V,size,J,DNA,CDR3
-,TRBV5-6,-,TRBJ1-1,TGTGCCAGCAGTGTTGGTGGAATTGAAGCTTTCTTT,CASSVGGIEAFF
TRBD1,TRBV9,-,TRBJ1-1,TGTGCCAGCAGCGTTCGACAGGGCGAAGCTTTCTTT,CASSVRQGEAFF
-,TRBV7-9,few,TRBJ2-5,TGTGCCAGCAGTCAAGGCTCAAGTCGTTGGGAGACCCAGTACTTC,CASSQGSSRWETQYF
TRBD1,TRBV27,-,TRBJ2-7,TGTGCCACCCGGGACAGGGTTTACGAGCAGTACTTC,CATRDRVYEQYF
-,TRBV4-1,-,TRBJ1-2,TGCGCCAGCAGCCAAGGGGGAAACTATGGCTACACCTTC,CASSQGGNYGYTF
-,TRBV29-1,few,TRBJ2-1,TGCAGCGTTGAGCGATTGTGGGGGGAAGGCTACAATGAGCAGTTCTTC,CSVERLWGEGYNEQFF
TRBD1,TRBV7-2,few,TRBJ2-1,TGTGCCAGCAGCTTAATGACAGGGATCCCGTTCTTC,CASSLMTGIPFF
-,TRBV6-5,-,TRBJ2-1,TGTGCCAGCAGTTACTCGGACAATGAGCAGTTCTTC,CASSYSDNEQFF
-,TRBV29-1,-,TRBJ2-7,TGCAGCGCCCTGCTGGTAGGTTACGAGCAGTACTTC,CSALLVGYEQYF
-,TRBV29-1,-,TRBJ2-1,TGCAGCGTCCCTCCGAGGTTGGGGAATGAGCAGTTCTTC,CSVPPRLGNEQFF
-,TRBV18,-,TRBJ1-2,TGTGCCAGCTCCGACCGCGACAGATACTATGGCTACACCTTC,CASSDRDRYYGYTF
-,TRBV29-1,-,TRBJ1-4,TGCAGCGTTGACTTTCAGGAAAAACTGTTTTTT,CSVDFQEKLFF
-,TRBV15,few,TRBJ1-3,TGTGCCACCACAACTATTATAACGCAGGGAGCCGGAAACACCATATATTTT,CATTTIITQGAGNTIYF
TRBD1,TRBV9,few,TRBJ2-7,TGTGCCAGCAGCGCAGGACAGGGTCCGATCGAGCAGTACTTC,CASSAGQGPIEQYF
-,TRBV27,-,TRBJ1-2,TGTGCCAGCAGTCCGACGACCCAAAGCTTACCGGGCTACACCTTC,CASSPTTQSLPGYTF
TRBD1,TRBV5-1,-,TRBJ1-2,TGCGCCAGCAGCTCCTCTGACAGGGGAGGATATGAGGATGGCTACACCTTC,CASSSSDRGGYEDGYTF
TRBD1,TRBV7-7,-,TRBJ2-3,TGTGCCAGCAGCTTAGGACAGGGGGCGGCAGATACGCAGTATTTT,CASSLGQGAADTQYF
-,TRBV5-1,-,TRBJ2-5,TGCGCCAGCAGCCCCGAGCCCGCGGCCAGGTACCAAGAGACCCAGTACTTC,CASSPEPAARYQETQYF
-,TRBV20-1,-,TRBJ2-7,TGCAGTGCTCCGGACGGCTACGAGCAGTACTTC,CSAPDGYEQYF
-,TRBV19,-,TRBJ2-3,TGTGCCACTCCAGGGCCCGCATACACAGATACGCAGTATTTT,CATPGPAYTDTQYF
-,TRBV30,-,TRBJ1-5,TGTGCCTGGACCAGCCGGGACACCCTAGATAAGGCGGTTCAGCCCCAGCATTTT,CAWTSRDTLDKAVQPQHF
TRBD1,TRBV5-1,once,TRBJ2-1,TGCGCCAGCATACAGGGGGCGGAGCAGTTCTTC,CASIQGAEQFF
-,TRBV7-9,-,TRBJ2-7,TGTGCCAGCAGCCCCCGATACGAAGAGCAGTACTTC,CASSPRYEEQYF
-,TRBV10-3,-,TRBJ2-7,TGTGCCATCAGTCAGGGACAAGACGGCTACGAGCAGTACTTC,CAISQGQDGYEQYF
-,TRBV7-9,-,TRBJ2-7,TGTGCCAGCAGCTTAGAATACGAGCAGTACTTC,CASSLEYEQYF
-,TRBV10-3,-,TRBJ1-2,TGTGCCATCAGTGAGTCGACCCTGAACTATGGCTACACCTTC,CAISESTLNYGYTF
-,TRBV6-4,-,TRBJ1-5,TGTGCCAGCAGTGACTCGGGAGGCAATCAGCCCCAGCATTTT,CASSDSGGNQPQHF
TRBD1,TRBV7-2,-,TRBJ1-1,TGTGCCAGCAGCTCCGGGACAGGACTGAACACTGAAGCTTTCTTT,CASSSGTGLNTEAFF
TRBD1,TRBV11-1,-,TRBJ2-7,TGTGCCAGCAGTTCCCGGGACAGGGCAACGGTGGAGCAGTACTTC,CASSSRDRATVEQYF
TRBD1,TRBV29-1,-,TRBJ1-2,TGCAGCGTCGGGACAGGGGAGGACTATGGCTACACCTTC,CSVGTGEDYGYTF
TRBD1,TRBV11-2,-,TRBJ2-5,TGTGCCAGCAGCCGACGACAGGGGGCGGGGGAGACCCAGTACTTC,CASSRRQGAGETQYF
-,TRBV4-1,-,TRBJ2-3,TGCGCCAGCAGCCACCCCACAGACAGTGCCCAACCAGATACGCAGTATTTT,CASSHPTDSAQPDTQYF
TRBD1,TRBV2,-,TRBJ2-2,TGTGCCAGCAGTGAACTTGGTTCAGGGGGCTTGACCGGGGAGCTGTTTTTT,CASSELGSGGLTGELFF
TRBD1,TRBV27,few,TRBJ2-5,TGTGCCAGCAGTCTTTTCGGGGACAGACAAGAGACCCAGTACTTC,CASSLFGDRQETQYF
-,TRBV28,-,TRBJ2-5,TGTGCCAGCAGTTTATGGCCACCACTTAGATTGAATTCGGCGACCCAGTACTTC,CASSLWPPLRLNSATQYF
-,TRBV27,-,TRBJ2-1,TGTGCCAGCACCACCCCCGGACAGAGCTCCTACAATGAGCAGTTCTTC,CASTTPGQSSYNEQFF
-,TRBV29-1,few,TRBJ1-3,TGCAGCGTTGCGAACCTGGACAGCGCTGGAAACACCATATATTTT,CSVANLDSAGNTIYF
TRBD2,TRBV19,-,TRBJ2-1,TGTGCCAGTAGTATTGCGGGGGAGGTTGAGCAGTTCTTC,CASSIAGEVEQFF
TRBD2,TRBV30,-,TRBJ2-5,TGTGCCTGGAGTGATGGTAGCGGGGGGCCTCGGGAGACCCAGTACTTC,CAWSDGSGGPRETQYF
-,TRBV6-5,once,TRBJ1-1,TGTGCCAGCAGTTACTCCGGGCGGACTGAAGCTTTCTTT,CASSYSGRTEAFF
TRBD1,TRBV27,-,TRBJ2-6,TGTGCCAGCAGTTTATTGTGGGACAGGGGGTCGGGTGGGGCCAACGTCCTGACTTTC,CASSLLWDRGSGGANVLTF
TRBD2,TRBV4-1,-,TRBJ2-3,TGCGCCAGCAGCCAAGGACCGACTAGCGGCACAGATACGCAGTATTTT,CASSQGPTSGTDTQYF
TRBD2,TRBV9,few,TRBJ2-7,TGTGCCAGCAGCGTGGGTCCTCGGGTAGCGGGGTTTATTAACGAGCAGTACTTC,CASSVGPRVAGFINEQYF
-,TRBV5-1,-,TRBJ2-3,TGCGCCAGCAGCTTGGCCGGTACTAGCACAGATACGCAGTATTTT,CASSLAGTSTDTQYF
TRBD1,TRBV6-5,-,TRBJ1-2,TGTGCCAGCAGCAACCGGGACAGGGGCGGCTACACCTTC,CASSNRDRGGYTF
-,TRBV12-5,-,TRBJ2-5,TGTGCTAGTGGCCTCGGCGAGGGTGGATTGGAGACCCAGTACTTC,CASGLGEGGLETQYF
-,TRBV6-6,-,TRBJ1-5,TGTGCCAGCGGCGAATATAGCAATCAGCCCCAGCATTTT,CASGEYSNQPQHF
-,TRBV5-6,-,TRBJ2-5,TGTGCCAGCAGCTGGTCCGGGACCACGTACCAAGAGACCCAGTACTTC,CASSWSGTTYQETQYF